This T cell receptor (beta chain) was retrieved from a study of radiation and T cells in renal cell carcinoma (dated by TCRdb to the early 2020s). Study-level background: The samples were obtained from a clinical trial, where primary renal cell carcinomas were treated with 15 Gy stereotactic body radiation therapy and then removed by nephrectomy 4 weeks afterward. Across all 53 samples, 4,000,000 or so unique CDR3 nucleotide sequences encoding about 2.7 million unique CDR3 amino acid sequences were identified. TCR beta sequencing covered 50 or so samples in total, comprising some 25 tumors and roughly 27 peripheral blood samples. The investigation overall reported the following: Dynamics of the blood repertoire were not tracked past 4 weeks after treatment. Effects of radiation dose or scheduling on the TCR repertoire could not be addressed with the single-armed trial design. No pretreatment tumor biopsies were available, so the baseline intratumoral presence of clonotypes could not be determined. In blood, the top tumor clonotypes increased between baseline and 2 weeks post-radiation and then shrank by 4 weeks, which suggests that tumor-resident clones expanded only transiently.

Regarding this clone: Which antigen it targets is not known. One base away there is no much larger clone; base qualities are not given.

The time point label, as the study defines it: blood 2 weeks post-SBRT. In the paper's terms, the treatment or condition label means: 15 Gy SBRT to primary tumor, nephrectomy 4 weeks later. To follow tumor-enriched clonotypes, peripheral blood was collected serially from radiation-treated patients at baseline and again at 2 weeks and 4 weeks after SBRT. All patients had renal cell carcinoma with clear cell pathology. The QIAamp DNA Blood Mini Kit (Qiagen) was used to prepare genomic DNA for TCR sequencing. Samples were included in the analyses only if all quality control checks were passed. The immunoSEQ kit was used, according to the manufacturer's recommendations, to generate TCR beta libraries from genomic DNA. Library preparation used a first multiplex PCR with proprietary primers, then a second PCR adding unique barcodes, with bead cleanups after each round. Each sample batch included a kit-provided positive control reaction and a negative control reaction. The final libraries were assessed on an Agilent 4200 TapeStation D1000 ScreenTape, pooled by volume, and quantified by qPCR. Sequencing was performed on an Illumina NextSeq500 using a MidOutput 150-cycle cartridge, with 156 Read1 cycles, 15 Index1 cycles, and the kit custom primers. The pooled library was loaded at approximately 0.98 pM with about 20% PhiX control spiked in. In the authors' own workflow: The vendor-processed data were analyzed in R, and a clonotype was defined as all T cells that share the same CDR3 nucleotide sequence. In the clone abundance analyses, frequencies in each sample were normalized to that sample's 10,000 most abundant clones. Public T cell clones, averaging fewer than five per sample, were removed before analysis. An abundance difference of at least 32-fold between compartments was the criterion for calling clonotypes tumor-enriched or baseline blood-enriched. A beta-binomial differential abundance model was used to identify clonotypes that were expanded or contracted between blood time points. The Baroni-Urbani and Buser coefficient was used to measure tumor-blood repertoire similarity, and groups were compared with two-tailed Wilcoxon tests in R. TCRdb mirrors the immuneACCESS table, restricted to in-frame sequences. Some clones are absent from its copies; in checked studies, under half trace to an unresolved V gene, and the reason for the others is unknown. The DNA gave D and trimming, while V, J and clone size come from that table. The sample table shows 150,000 to 160,000 clones, and approximately 90% are seen once. Together, the top ten hold 10% to 15% of the sample.

From cysteine to phenylalanine, the CDR3 is 13 amino acids long. The only DNA kept is the CDR3, 39 bases in frame from the first base. A distance of 12 bases separates the germline ends of V and J, which lose 5 bases and 5 bases respectively. Reading the germline V gene (reference sequence) gives CDR1 PRHDT and CDR2 FYEKMQ. Recombination linked TRBV13 to TRBJ1-1; the D gene is perhaps TRBD1, from 5 matching bases. The sequencing here drew on blood, taken from a patient whose treatment included radiotherapy and nephrectomy. The source of this sequence is a woman in her forties or fifties with renal cell carcinoma. The CDR3 region has the sequence CASSALGLTEAFF. The DNA reads as follows: TGTGCCAGCAGCGCTCTGGGACTGACTGAAGCTTTCTTT.